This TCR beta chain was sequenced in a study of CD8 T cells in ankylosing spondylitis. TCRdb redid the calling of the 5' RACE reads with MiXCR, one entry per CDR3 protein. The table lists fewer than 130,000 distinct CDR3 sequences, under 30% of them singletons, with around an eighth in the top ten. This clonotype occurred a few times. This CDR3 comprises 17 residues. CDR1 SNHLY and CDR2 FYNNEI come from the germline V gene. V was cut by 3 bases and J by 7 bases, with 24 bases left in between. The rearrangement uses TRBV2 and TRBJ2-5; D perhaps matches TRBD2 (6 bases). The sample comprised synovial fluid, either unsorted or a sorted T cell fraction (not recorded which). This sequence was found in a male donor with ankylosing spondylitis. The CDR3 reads CASSDPAGGVLGGTQYF. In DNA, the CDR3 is TGTGCCAGCAGTGATCCAGCGGGCGGCGTTTTGGGGGGGACCCAGTACTTC. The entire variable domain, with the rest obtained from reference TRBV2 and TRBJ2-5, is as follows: EPEVTQTPSHQVTQMGQEVILRCVPISNHLYFYWYRQILGQKVEFLVSFYNNEISEKSEIFDDQFSVERPDGSNFTLKIRSTKLEDSAMYFCASSDPAGGVLGGTQYFGPGTRLLVL.